This entry lists 15 T cell receptor beta chains sequenced from one sample in a study of blood T cell repertoires in COVID-19. Method: immunoSEQ multiplex PCR; TCRdb's copy keeps in-frame clones and lacks some. The sample includes 65,000 to 85,000 clones, approximately 88% of them seen just once. Input material: peripheral blood. All receptors come from a human donor in a cohort sampled during active COVID-19.

This clone was recorded once. The gene calls are TRBV19 and TRBJ2-7, with 8 nucleotides matching TRBD2. The V gene's germline CDR1 is LNHDA and CDR2 SQIVND (reference sequence). The CDR3 runs 14 residues. The V and J ends lost 7 bases and 1 base, in that order; junction bases with no gene match: 6. The CDR3 DNA sequence: TGTGCCAGTAAAGGGCGGGGGGATTCCTACGAGCAGTACTTC. Translated: CASKGRGDSYEQYF.

CDR3 nucleotide sequence: TGTGCCAGCAGTGGTTTTGTCAAAACGAGCTCCTACGAGCAGTACTTC. As protein: CASSGFVKTSSYEQYF. The V and J genes are TRBV6-1 and TRBJ2-7; D unresolved. Trimming pared 4 bases from V and 0 bases from J, leaving 16 bases between. The CDR3 sequence is 16 residues long. Germline V gene sequence: CDR1 MNHNS, CDR2 SASEGT.

The rearrangement uses TRBV5-6 and TRBJ1-4, with 7 bases aligning to TRBD1. V was clipped by 1 base and J by 5 bases; unmatched bases: 8. The germline CDR1 and CDR2 sequences are SGHDT and YYEEEE. The CDR3 runs to 16 residues. The CDR3 DNA is TGTGCCAGCAGCTTGTACCACAGGGGAGCCAATGAAAAACTGTTTTTT. Translation gives CASSLYHRGANEKLFF.

The V gene is TRBV5-1, the J gene TRBJ1-2; TRBD1 is a possible D gene (5 bases). The CDR3 extends over 15 amino acids. The germline gives CDR1 SGHRS, CDR2 YFSETQ. The V end lost 0 bases, the J end lost 2 bases, and 11 bases lay between the germline ends. CDR3 residues: CASSLESGSNYGYTF. The CDR3 coding sequence is TGCGCCAGCAGCTTGGAGTCAGGGTCCAACTATGGCTACACCTTC.

The chain recombines TRBV12-3 or TRBV12-4 with TRBJ2-7; TRBD1 matches 7 bases. V trimming: 6 bases; J trimming: 2 bases; junction bases outside the gene matches: 4. The CDR3 contains 13 residues. The CDR3 spells CASSYRGPYEQYF. The CDR3, as DNA: TGTGCCAGCAGCTACAGGGGTCCCTACGAGCAGTACTTC.

The CDR3: CASSLTGYSNQPQHF. CDR3 sequence (DNA): TGTGCCAGCAGCCTGACAGGTTATAGCAATCAGCCCCAGCATTTT. The chain has TRBV3-1 (or the pseudogene TRBV3-2) and TRBJ1-5; maybe TRBD1 (6 bases). V shed 4 bases and J shed 0 bases, with 10 bases lying between them. The CDR3 runs 15 residues. The germline CDR1 and CDR2 sequences are LGHDT and YNNKEL (reference sequence).

This clone was counted only a few times. The CDR3 spells CASSSWTSGSYEQYF. The DNA of the CDR3 is TGTGCCAGCAGTTCCTGGACTAGCGGCTCCTACGAGCAGTACTTC. V usage is TRBV6-2 or TRBV6-3 and J usage is TRBJ2-7; 10 nucleotides agree with TRBD2. V lost 4 bases to trimming and J lost 0 bases; unmatched junction nucleotides: 3. The CDR3 is made up of 15 amino acids. Per germline, CDR1 MNHEY and CDR2 SVGEGT.

This clone has just a few counts. This chain links TRBV6-5 with TRBJ1-6; the D gene is possibly TRBD1 (6 bases). Between the trimmed V and J ends, which lost 5 bases and 7 bases, there was a span of 15 bases. Germline V gene lookup returns CDR1 MNHEY and CDR2 SVGAGI. The CDR3 is made up of 15 amino acids. The CDR3 protein is CASSTGTGTNSPLHF. DNA for the CDR3: TGTGCCAGCAGTACCGGCACAGGGACGAATTCACCCCTCCACTTT.

The CDR3 protein is CASSPSPSPDTQYF. In nucleotides, the CDR3 is TGTGCCAGCAGTCCAAGCCCGAGCCCAGATACGCAGTATTTT. This chain links TRBV27 with TRBJ2-3; D uncertain. V was cut by 5 bases and J by 4 bases, with 13 bases left in between. CDR3 length: 14 residues. Germline-derived CDR1 and CDR2 are MNHEY and SMNVEV (reference sequence).

This clone turned up a few times. J is TRBJ1-2 and V is TRBV6-4; D not resolved. The V end was cut by 2 bases, the J end by 8 bases, with 9 bases between. Germline CDR1 and CDR2: MRHNA and SNTAGT. This CDR3 spans 12 amino acids. In DNA, the CDR3 is TGTGCCAGCAGTGACGCGGGTCGCGGCTACACCTTC. It is translated as CASSDAGRGYTF.

This sequence joins TRBV7-3 and TRBJ2-1; D may be TRBD1 (5 bases). Per germline, CDR1 SGHTA and CDR2 FQGTGA. The ends were cut back, 3 bases at V and 9 bases at J, with 12 bases in the middle. This CDR3 spans 13 amino acids. The CDR3: CASSFGQGVEQFF. The CDR3 nucleotides are TGTGCCAGCAGCTTTGGGCAGGGCGTTGAGCAGTTCTTC.

The V call is TRBV7-3, the J call TRBJ1-2, with D perhaps TRBD1 (5 bases). CDR1 SGHTA and CDR2 FQGTGA come from the germline V gene. This CDR3 has 12 residues. Trimming cost V 4 bases and J 2 bases, with 5 bases left between them. Written as DNA, the CDR3 is TGTGCCAGCAGCTCAGGGAACTATGGCTACACCTTC. It codes for CASSSGNYGYTF.

This clone was counted a single time. The chain couples TRBV10-1 to TRBJ2-7; TRBD1 is a possible D gene (6 bases). The CDR3 consists of 15 residues. Trimming left V 2 bases short and J 7 bases short, with 18 bases between. Germline CDR1 is WNHNN and CDR2 is SYGVQD (reference sequence). The CDR3 DNA sequence: TGCGCCAGCAGTGAGCGGACAGTAGGAACTACGGAGCAGTACTTC. This codes for CASSERTVGTTEQYF.

The chain is built from TRBV4-1 and TRBJ2-5, with TRBD2 matching 10 bases. The ends lost 0 bases at V and 7 bases at J; junction bases unmatched: 14. In germline, CDR1 is MGHRA, CDR2 YSYEKL. The CDR3 sequence is 18 residues long. CDR3 sequence: CASSQEGASGRAGATQYF. The DNA of the CDR3 is TGCGCCAGCAGCCAAGAAGGTGCCAGCGGGAGGGCCGGGGCGACCCAGTACTTC.

V and J are TRBV9 and TRBJ1-6; weak D call: TRBD1 (5 bases). The germline V gene encodes CDR1 SGDLS and CDR2 YYNGEE. The CDR3 is 15 amino acids. V dropped 4 bases and J dropped 6 bases, with 14 bases sitting between them. CDR3 protein: CASSIQTVPNSPLHF. The CDR3 nucleotides are TGTGCCAGCAGCATTCAGACAGTTCCTAATTCACCCCTCCACTTT. The full variable domain, rest sourced from reference TRBV9 and TRBJ1-6, is DSGVTQTPKHLITATGQRVTLRCSPRSGDLSVYWYQQSLDQGLQFLIQYYNGEERAKGNILERFSAQQFPDLHSELNLSSLELGDSALYFCASSIQTVPNSPLHFGNGTRLTVT.